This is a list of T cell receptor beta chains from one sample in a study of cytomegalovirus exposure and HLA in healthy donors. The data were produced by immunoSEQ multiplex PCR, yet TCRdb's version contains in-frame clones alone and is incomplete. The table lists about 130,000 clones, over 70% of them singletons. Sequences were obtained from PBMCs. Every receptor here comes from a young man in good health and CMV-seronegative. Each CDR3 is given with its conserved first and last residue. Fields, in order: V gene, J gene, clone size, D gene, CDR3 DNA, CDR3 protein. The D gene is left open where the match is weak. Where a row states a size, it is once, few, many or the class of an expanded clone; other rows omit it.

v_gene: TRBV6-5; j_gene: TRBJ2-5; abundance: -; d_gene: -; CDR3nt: TGTGCCAGCAGTCGCGACAGCTTCGAGACCCAGTACTTC; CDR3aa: CASSRDSFETQYF
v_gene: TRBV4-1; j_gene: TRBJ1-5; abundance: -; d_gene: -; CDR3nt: TGCGCCAGCAGCCAAGTCATCTCAGGGGATAGCAATCAGCCCCAGCATTTT; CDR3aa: CASSQVISGDSNQPQHF
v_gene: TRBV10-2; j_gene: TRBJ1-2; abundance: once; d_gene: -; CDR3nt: TGCGCCAGCAGTGCTGGACCAGGGATTGGCTACACCTTC; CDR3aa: CASSAGPGIGYTF
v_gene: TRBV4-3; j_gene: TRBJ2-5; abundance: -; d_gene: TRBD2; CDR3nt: TGCGCCAGCAGCCAAGATCTTCCGCGGGGGGGCTCCATTGTGACCCAGTACTTC; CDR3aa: CASSQDLPRGGSIVTQYF
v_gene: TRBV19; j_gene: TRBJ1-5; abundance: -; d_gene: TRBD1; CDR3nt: TGTGCCAGTAGTCCGGGACAGCGGAATCAGCCCCAGCATTTT; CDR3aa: CASSPGQRNQPQHF
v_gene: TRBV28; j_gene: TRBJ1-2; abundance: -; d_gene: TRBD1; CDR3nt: TGTGCCAGCAGTTTCCCCGGGACAGGGGGCAGAGACACCTTC; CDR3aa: CASSFPGTGGRDTF
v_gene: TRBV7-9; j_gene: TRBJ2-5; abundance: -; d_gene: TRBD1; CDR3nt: TGTGCCAGCAGAAGGACAGGGGAAGAGACCCAGTACTTC; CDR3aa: CASRRTGEETQYF
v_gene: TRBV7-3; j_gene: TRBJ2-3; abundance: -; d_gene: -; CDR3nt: TGTGCCAGCAGCTTAACGGGGGCGGGGGCCCACGTAGCAGATACGCAGTATTTT; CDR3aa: CASSLTGAGAHVADTQYF
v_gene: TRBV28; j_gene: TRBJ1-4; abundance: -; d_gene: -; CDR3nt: TGTGCCAGCACCGGGGGACCTAATGAAAAACTGTTTTTT; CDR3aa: CASTGGPNEKLFF
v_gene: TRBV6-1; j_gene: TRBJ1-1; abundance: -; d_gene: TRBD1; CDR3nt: TGTGCCAGCAGGGATTCCTCAGGGGGGATCACTGAAGCTTTCTTT; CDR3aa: CASRDSSGGITEAFF
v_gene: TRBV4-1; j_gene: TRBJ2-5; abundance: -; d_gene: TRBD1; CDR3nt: TGCGCCAGCAGCCAAGATCGTGGGACAGTTTTAGAGACCCAGTACTTC; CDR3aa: CASSQDRGTVLETQYF
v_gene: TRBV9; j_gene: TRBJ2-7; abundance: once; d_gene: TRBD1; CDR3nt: TGTGCCAGCAGCCTAACAGGGGAGCCTTACGAGCAGTACTTC; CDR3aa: CASSLTGEPYEQYF
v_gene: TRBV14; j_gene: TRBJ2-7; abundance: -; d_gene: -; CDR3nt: TGTGCCAGCAGCCTTAGGGCAGGGAATCCCTACGAGCAGTACTTC; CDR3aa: CASSLRAGNPYEQYF
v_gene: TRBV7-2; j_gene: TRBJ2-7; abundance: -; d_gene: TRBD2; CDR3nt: TGTGCCAGCAGCTTCGGCGGGACTAGCGGGAGCTACGAGCAGTACTTC; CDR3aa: CASSFGGTSGSYEQYF
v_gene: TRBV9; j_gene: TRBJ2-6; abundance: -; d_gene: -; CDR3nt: TGTGCCAGCAGCGTAGCTCTCGGGGCTGGGGCCAACGTCCTGACTTTC; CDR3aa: CASSVALGAGANVLTF
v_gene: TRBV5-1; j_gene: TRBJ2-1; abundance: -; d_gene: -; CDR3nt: TGCGCCAGCAGCTTGGCGCAGGGTGACGCCAATGAGCAGTTCTTC; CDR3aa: CASSLAQGDANEQFF
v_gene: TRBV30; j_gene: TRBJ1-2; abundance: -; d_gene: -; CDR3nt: TGTGCCTGGAGTGTACTTCCAGGCACCTCTCACTATGGCTACACCTTC; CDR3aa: CAWSVLPGTSHYGYTF
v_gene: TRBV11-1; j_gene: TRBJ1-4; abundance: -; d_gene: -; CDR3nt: TGTGCCAGCTCCTCGAATGAAAAACTGTTTTTT; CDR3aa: CASSSNEKLFF
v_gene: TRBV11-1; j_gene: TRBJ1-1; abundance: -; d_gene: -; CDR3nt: TGTGCCAGCAGTAACCAGGGGCCTGGTGAAGCTTTCTTT; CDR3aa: CASSNQGPGEAFF
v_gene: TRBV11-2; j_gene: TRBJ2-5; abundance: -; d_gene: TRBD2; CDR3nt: TGTGCCAGCAGCTTCGGGGGGGGTAACCAAGAGACCCAGTACTTC; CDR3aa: CASSFGGGNQETQYF
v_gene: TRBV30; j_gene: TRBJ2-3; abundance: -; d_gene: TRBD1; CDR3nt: TGTGCCTGGAGCGGACAGGGAATAGATACGCAGTATTTT; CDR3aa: CAWSGQGIDTQYF
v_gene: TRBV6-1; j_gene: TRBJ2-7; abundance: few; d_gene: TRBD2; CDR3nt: TGTGCCAGCAGAGCGGGGGACGTTCTTTACGAGCAGTACTTC; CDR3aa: CASRAGDVLYEQYF
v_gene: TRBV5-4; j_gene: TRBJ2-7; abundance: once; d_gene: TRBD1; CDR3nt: TGTGCCAGCAGCCCCCGACAGGACAGGGCCAACGAGCAGTACTTC; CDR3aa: CASSPRQDRANEQYF
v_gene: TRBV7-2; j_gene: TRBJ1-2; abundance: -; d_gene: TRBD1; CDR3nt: TGTGCCAGCAGCTTAGCCCGGGGACAGAACTATGGCTACACCTTC; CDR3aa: CASSLARGQNYGYTF
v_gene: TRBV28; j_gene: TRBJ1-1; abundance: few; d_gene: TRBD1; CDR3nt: TGTGCCAGCTTAGCAGGGGGGAGCACTGAAGCTTTCTTT; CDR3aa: CASLAGGSTEAFF
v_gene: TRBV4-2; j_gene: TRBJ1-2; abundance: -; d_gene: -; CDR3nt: TGTGCCAGCAGCCAAGATCGCCAGGGATGGGGTGGCTACACCTTC; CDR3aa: CASSQDRQGWGGYTF
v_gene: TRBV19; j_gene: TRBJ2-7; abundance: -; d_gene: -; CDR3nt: TGTGCCAGTAGCTCCAGGGGCCAATACTACGAGCAGTACTTC; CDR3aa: CASSSRGQYYEQYF
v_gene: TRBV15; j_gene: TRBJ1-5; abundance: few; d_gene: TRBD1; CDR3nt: TGTGCCACCAGCGCCGGGACAGATAGCAATCAGCCCCAGCATTTT; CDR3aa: CATSAGTDSNQPQHF
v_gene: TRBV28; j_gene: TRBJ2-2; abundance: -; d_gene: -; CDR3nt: TGTGCCAGCAGTTTAGAGGGTGGCGGCGGGGAGCTGTTTTTT; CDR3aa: CASSLEGGGGELFF
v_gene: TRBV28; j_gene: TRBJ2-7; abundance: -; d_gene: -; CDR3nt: TGTGCCAGCAGTTCGGGCTGGTCGGGGGAGCAGTACTTC; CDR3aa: CASSSGWSGEQYF
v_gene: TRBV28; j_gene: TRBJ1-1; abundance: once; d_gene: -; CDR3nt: TGTGCCAGCAGTACAACGACAGGAGGGAACACTGAAGCTTTCTTT; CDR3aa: CASSTTTGGNTEAFF
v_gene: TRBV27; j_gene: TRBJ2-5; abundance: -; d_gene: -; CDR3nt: TGTGCCAGCAACCCAGGACAGTCGTCTAACCAAGAGACCCAGTACTTC; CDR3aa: CASNPGQSSNQETQYF
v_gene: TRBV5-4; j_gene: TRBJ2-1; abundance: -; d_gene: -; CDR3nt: TGTGCCAGCATGAGGGTGGGAGTGTCCTACAATGAGCAGTTCTTC; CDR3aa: CASMRVGVSYNEQFF
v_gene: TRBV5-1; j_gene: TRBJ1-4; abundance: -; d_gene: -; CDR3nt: TGCGCCAGCAGCGGGGCAGGGTCGGTCGGTGAAAAACTGTTTTTT; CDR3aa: CASSGAGSVGEKLFF
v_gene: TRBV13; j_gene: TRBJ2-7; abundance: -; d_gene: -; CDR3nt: TGTGCCAGCAGCCTCATCAACGGAGGGGGCCCCTACGAGCAGTACTTC; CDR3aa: CASSLINGGGPYEQYF
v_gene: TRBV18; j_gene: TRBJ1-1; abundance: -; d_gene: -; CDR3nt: TGTGCCAGCTCACTTGGGGCTCCGGGGAACACTGAAGCTTTCTTT; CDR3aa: CASSLGAPGNTEAFF
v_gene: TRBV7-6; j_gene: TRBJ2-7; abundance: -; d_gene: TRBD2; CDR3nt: TGTGCCAGCAGCTTGAGCCGGGGATTAGCGGGACTCAACGAGCAGTACTTC; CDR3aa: CASSLSRGLAGLNEQYF
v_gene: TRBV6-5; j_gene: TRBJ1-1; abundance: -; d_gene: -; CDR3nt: TGTGCCAGCAGTACGTTACAGGGTCACACTGAAGCTTTCTTT; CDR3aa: CASSTLQGHTEAFF
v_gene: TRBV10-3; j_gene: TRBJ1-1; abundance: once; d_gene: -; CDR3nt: TGTGCCATCATTGTAGGGGTTAGGGCTTTCTTT; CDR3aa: CAIIVGVRAFF
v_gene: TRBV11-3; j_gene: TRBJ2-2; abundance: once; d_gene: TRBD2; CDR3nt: TGTGCCAGCAGCCCCAGGACTAGCGGGACCAACACCGGGGAGCTGTTTTTT; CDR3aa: CASSPRTSGTNTGELFF